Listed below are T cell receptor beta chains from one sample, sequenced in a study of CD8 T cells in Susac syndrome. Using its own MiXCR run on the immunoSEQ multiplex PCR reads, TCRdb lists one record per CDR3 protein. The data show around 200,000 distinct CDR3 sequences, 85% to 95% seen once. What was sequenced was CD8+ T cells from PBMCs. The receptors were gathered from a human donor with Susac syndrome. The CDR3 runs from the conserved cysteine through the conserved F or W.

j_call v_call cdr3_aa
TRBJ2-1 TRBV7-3 CASSPAAGGLYEQFF
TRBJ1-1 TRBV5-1 CASSLDRRGAFF
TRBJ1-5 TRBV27 CASSLRRNHQPQHF
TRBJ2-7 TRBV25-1 CASSATNPPTGEQYF
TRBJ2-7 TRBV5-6 CASSLWGSSYEQYF
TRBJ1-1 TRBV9 CASSQRTGLNTEAFF
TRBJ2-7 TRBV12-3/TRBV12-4 CASSFGVNHEQYF
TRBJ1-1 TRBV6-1 CASREQETGLLANTEAFF
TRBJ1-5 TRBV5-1 CASSLRQGAVYSDQPQHF
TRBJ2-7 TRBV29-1 CSVEGQGLYEQYF
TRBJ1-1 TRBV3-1 CASSQSTSFRPSYRGTTEAFF
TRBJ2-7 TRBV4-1 CASSQGPDRFIPEQYF
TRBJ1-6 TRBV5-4 CASSLYEGLGSPLHF
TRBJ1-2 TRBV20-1 CSAYDRGFYGYTF
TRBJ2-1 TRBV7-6 CASSLPGTYAWNEQFF
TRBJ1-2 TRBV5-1 CASSVRTGDGYTF
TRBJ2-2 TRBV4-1 CASSQGGQANTGELFF
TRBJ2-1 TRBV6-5 CASSLGLAVNNEQFF
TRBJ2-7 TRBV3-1 CASSQDWVTGASNEQYF
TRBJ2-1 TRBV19 CASSMENSNEQFF
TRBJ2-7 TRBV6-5 CASSYSGEEQYF
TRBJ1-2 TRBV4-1 CASSQGGRGYTF
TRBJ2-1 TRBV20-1 CSARVGRAEFF
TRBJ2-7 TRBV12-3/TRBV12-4 CASSRAGLLLSYEQYF
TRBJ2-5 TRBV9 CASSDAGGQYF
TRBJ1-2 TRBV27 CASSLVKGPYNYGYTF
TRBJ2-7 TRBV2 CASSEGWRGYEQYF
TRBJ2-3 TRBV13 CASSFSADTQYF
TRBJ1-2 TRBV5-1 CASSPVGGPVEGYTF
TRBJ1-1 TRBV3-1 CASSQERTGSAFF
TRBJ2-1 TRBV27 CASTPGQGSAEQFF
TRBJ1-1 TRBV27 CASSSGQMPEAFF
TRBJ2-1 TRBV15 CATSILAGTENEQFF
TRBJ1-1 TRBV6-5 CASSYSESPEAFF
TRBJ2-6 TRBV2 CASSLRGANVLTF